These 20 T cell receptor beta chains were sequenced from one sample in a study of cytomegalovirus exposure and HLA in healthy donors. This PCR relied on a set of 60 Vbeta primers and 13 Jbeta primers. TCRdb's table, derived via immunoSEQ multiplex PCR, lists solely in-frame clones and lacks some. Found here are 150,000 to 200,000 clones, around 85% of them singletons; the top ten hold about 4.5%. Sequenced material: PBMCs. The receptors shown here come from a man in his forties or fifties in good health and CMV-seronegative.

This clone was seen just once. V gene TRBV11-3 combines with J gene TRBJ2-7; D is ambiguous. Trimming took 2 bases from V and 7 from J, leaving 12 bases between them. From germline, CDR1 is SGHNT and CDR2 YENEEA. This CDR3 has 13 amino acids. CDR3 in DNA: TGTGCCAGCAGCTTATTTGAGCTCGGGGAGCAGTACTTC. Its protein product is CASSLFELGEQYF.

V is TRBV7-3 and J is TRBJ2-2; unclear D gene. This CDR3 has 15 residues. CDR1 and CDR2 (germline): SGHTA, FQGTGA. Trimming took 5 bases from V and 1 from J, leaving 11 bases between them. The DNA for the CDR3 is TGTGCCAGCAGCCCAACAGCCCTGAACACCGGGGAGCTGTTTTTT. Translation gives CASSPTALNTGELFF.

V usage is TRBV9 and J usage is TRBJ1-2, with D possibly being TRBD1 (6 bases). The CDR3 has 14 residues. V was pared by 4 bases and J by 6 bases, with 16 bases between. CDR1 and CDR2 (germline): SGDLS, YYNGEE. The CDR3 reads CASSSLKWTDGYTF. CDR3 bases: TGTGCCAGCAGCTCACTAAAATGGACAGATGGCTACACCTTC.

The chain joins TRBV6-5 to TRBJ2-1, with D possibly being TRBD1 (6 bases). CDR1 and CDR2 from the germline V gene are MNHEY and SVGAGI. The CDR3 is 15 residues long. Deletions cut 8 bases from V and 0 bases from J, with 14 bases between. The CDR3 here is CASSGVGISYNEQFF. In nucleotides, the CDR3 is TGTGCCAGCTCAGGGGTCGGGATCTCCTACAATGAGCAGTTCTTC.

The chain joins TRBV19 to TRBJ2-7; tentatively, D is TRBD2 (6 bases). The CDR3 contains 15 residues. The germline V gene encodes CDR1 LNHDA and CDR2 SQIVND (reference sequence). V lost 6 bases and J 6 bases, leaving 21 bases between the germline ends. CDR3 amino acids: CASRGYFGGSTEQYF. DNA of the CDR3: TGTGCCAGTAGGGGATACTTTGGGGGGTCAACCGAGCAGTACTTC.

This sequence joins TRBV5-6 and TRBJ2-7, with D possibly being TRBD1 (5 bases). The CDR3 runs to 14 residues. Trimming removed 3 bases at V and 3 bases at J, with 13 bases between. CDR1 is SGHDT and CDR2 is YYEEEE in the germline V gene. CDR3 sequence: CASSSLTEFYEQYF. Written as DNA, the CDR3 is TGTGCCAGCAGCTCGTTGACAGAATTCTACGAGCAGTACTTC.

The rearrangement uses TRBV10-3 and TRBJ2-4; D is unclear. Deletions cut 2 bases from V and 0 bases from J, with 5 bases between. CDR1 and CDR2 (germline): ENHRY, SYGVKD. The CDR3 has 14 residues. CDR3 amino acids: CAISETLAKNIQYF. The CDR3 region has the DNA TGTGCCATCAGTGAGACTCTAGCCAAAAACATTCAGTACTTC.

The chain joins TRBV2 to TRBJ2-3; weak D call: TRBD2 (5 bases). V dropped 7 bases and J dropped 8 bases, with 16 bases sitting between them. The CDR3 length is 13 residues. Germline CDR1 and CDR2: SNHLY and FYNNEI. The chain's CDR3 is CASNVLGSVTQYF. DNA for the CDR3: TGTGCCAGCAATGTACTAGGATCCGTTACGCAGTATTTT.

The J gene is TRBJ2-7, the V gene TRBV5-1, with a possible D match to TRBD2 (7 bases). This CDR3 is 14 amino acids long. Germline V gene data show CDR1 as SGHRS and CDR2 as YFSETQ. Deletions cut 2 bases from V and 5 bases from J, with 14 bases between. This CDR3 reads CASSLGGGTHEQYF. The CDR3 DNA sequence: TGCGCCAGCAGCTTAGGCGGGGGCACCCACGAGCAGTACTTC.

The V call is TRBV18, the J call TRBJ1-5; 9 bases agree with TRBD1. This CDR3 contains 21 residues. The germline V gene has CDR1 KGHSH and CDR2 LQKENI. After removal of 3 bases from V and 2 bases from J, the junction contained 20 bases not matched to a gene. The CDR3 spells CASSPPPGQGYTPGGNQPQHF. CDR3 DNA sequence: TGTGCCAGCTCACCTCCCCCGGGACAGGGTTATACGCCTGGAGGCAATCAGCCCCAGCATTTT.

The V and J genes are TRBV19 and TRBJ1-5, with 8 bases fitting TRBD1. The CDR3 is 14 residues long. Germline V gives CDR1 LNHDA, CDR2 SQIVND (reference sequence). V shed 3 bases and J 10 bases; nucleotides not matched to a gene: 8. CDR3 bases: TGTGCCAGTAGTATTGGCAGGGGGCCCTACCCCCAGCATTTT. Translating gives CASSIGRGPYPQHF.

CDR3 residues: CASNFGQGINNEQFF. CDR3 bases: TGTGCCAGCAACTTCGGACAGGGAATCAACAATGAGCAGTTCTTC. The V gene is TRBV7-8, the J gene TRBJ2-1, with 8 bases fitting TRBD1. CDR3 size: 15 residues. Germline V gene lookup returns CDR1 SGHVS and CDR2 FQNEAQ. J lost 5 bases, V lost 7 bases, and 10 bases had no gene match. The complete variable domain, with remaining parts taken from reference TRBV7-8 and TRBJ2-1, reads GAGVSQSPRYKVAKRGQDVALRCDPISGHVSLFWYQQALGQGPEFLTYFQNEAQLDKSGLPSDRFFAERPEGSVSTLKIQRTQQEDSAVYLCASNFGQGINNEQFFGPGTRLTVL.

The rearrangement joins TRBV6-8 to TRBJ2-3, with D possibly matching TRBD1 (5 bases). This CDR3 has 13 residues. The V end was cut by 7 bases, the J end by 5 bases, with 13 bases between. Germline V gene sequence: CDR1 MNHGY, CDR2 SAAAGT. Written as DNA, the CDR3 is TGTGCCAGCATCCCTAACAGGAAAGATACGCAGTATTTT. Its translation: CASIPNRKDTQYF.

Here the CDR3 DNA reads TGTGCCAGCAGCTTAGGGTTAGCGCGGCAGATCACCGGGGAGCTGTTTTTT. Translating it yields CASSLGLARQITGELFF. The rearrangement uses TRBV11-2 and TRBJ2-2, with a weak D call TRBD2 (5 bases). Trimming removed 1 base from V and 4 bases from J, with 16 bases in between. Germline CDR1 reads SGHAT; CDR2 reads FQNNGV. The CDR3 loop spans 17 amino acids.

This chain links TRBV7-2 with TRBJ1-2, with D possibly matching TRBD1 (6 bases). Germline V gives CDR1 SGHTA, CDR2 FQGNSA. The CDR3 covers 15 residues. V was shortened by 1 base and J by 7 bases, with 16 bases between the two germline ends. The DNA of the CDR3 is TGTGCCAGCAGCTTAGGGGCGGGGGCTCTAAGTGGCTACACCTTC. It translates to CASSLGAGALSGYTF.

The chain couples TRBV6-5 to TRBJ2-7; 9 bases map to TRBD2. The germline CDR1 and CDR2 sequences are MNHEY and SVGAGI. The V and J ends lost 0 bases and 4 bases, in that order; junction bases with no gene match: 4. The CDR3 is made up of 15 amino acids. CDR3 in DNA: TGTGCCAGCAGTTACTCGGCGGGGGGGTTTTACGAGCAGTACTTC. It specifies CASSYSAGGFYEQYF.

The sample holds a few counts of this clone. This rearrangement joins TRBV29-1 to TRBJ2-1; D is undetermined. The V end lost 7 bases, the J end lost 0 bases, and 16 bases lay between the germline ends. The germline V gene encodes CDR1 SQVTM and CDR2 ANQGSEA. The CDR3 loop spans 15 amino acids. CDR3 nucleotides: TGCAGCGCCCTGTTGATGGAGAGCTCCTACAATGAGCAGTTCTTC. It is translated as CSALLMESSYNEQFF.

V usage is TRBV6-5 and J usage is TRBJ1-2; 8 nucleotides align to TRBD1. J gave up 1 base and V 11 bases, and 9 bases lay outside the gene matches. CDR1 is MNHEY, CDR2 SVGAGI, per germline. The CDR3 covers 14 residues. The CDR3 sequence: CAVRSRGLNYGYTF. The CDR3 DNA is TGTGCCGTACGAAGCAGGGGGCTTAACTATGGCTACACCTTC.

This chain links TRBV15 with TRBJ1-4; no firm D call. The V gene's germline CDR1 is LNHNV and CDR2 YYDKDF (reference sequence). V lost 4 bases and J 8 bases, leaving 14 bases between the germline ends. CDR3 length: 14 amino acids. CDR3 bases: TGTGCCACCAGCATCGCCGGGAATCGAGAAAAACTGTTTTTT. Amino acids: CATSIAGNREKLFF.

This clone has only a few counts. The gene calls are TRBV5-4 and TRBJ2-5, with TRBD2 matching 12 bases. Germline CDR1 SGHNT, CDR2 YYREEE (reference sequence). V gave up 5 bases and J gave up 2 bases; unmatched junction bases: 1. This CDR3 spans 14 amino acids. This CDR3 reads CASRTSGGQETQYF. The CDR3 DNA sequence: TGTGCCAGCAGGACTAGCGGGGGACAAGAGACCCAGTACTTC.